This T cell receptor (beta chain) was retrieved from a study of lung T cells in sarcoidosis with Löfgren's syndrome. Overall study: Repertoire analyses centered on Löfgren's syndrome patients.

TCRdb called the reads again in MiXCR, with one record for every CDR3 protein. The sample gives roughly 63,000 distinct CDR3 sequences, roughly 20% of which show up once; approximately 2.2% is in the top ten. This clonotype was observed at least ten times. The junction departs from germline at one end; a sequencing error may be responsible. This receptor was obtained from a human donor with sarcoidosis (Löfgren's syndrome or another form), or a control subject (not recorded which). The sample comprised CD4+ T cells from PBMCs.

Here the CDR3 DNA reads TGTGCTAGCAGCTCTGGGACGCCCTCCTACAATGAGCAGTTCTTC. It yields the protein CASSSGTPSYNEQFF. This chain uses TRBV7-7 with TRBJ2-1; perhaps D is TRBD1 or TRBD2 (5 bases each). CDR1 SSHAT and CDR2 FNYEAQ come from the germline V gene (reference sequence). This CDR3 has 15 amino acids.